The clone carrying this TCR beta chain was recorded a few times. The data were produced by immunoSEQ multiplex PCR, yet TCRdb's version contains in-frame clones alone and is incomplete. The sample has 140,000 to 150,000 clones; around 77% are singletons. The sample is drawn from a study of blood T cell repertoires in COVID-19. The CDR3 covers 14 residues. Germline V gene lookup returns CDR1 SGDLS and CDR2 YYNGEE. The V gene lost 2 bases and the J gene lost 4 bases, with 12 bases spanning the gap. The chain recombines TRBV9 with TRBJ1-1, with TRBD1 as a possible D gene (5 bases). This clonotype originated in a man aged 50-60 years with active or convalescent COVID-19. Input material: peripheral blood. CDR3 DNA sequence: TGTGCCAGCAGCGTTTACGGAGGGGCCACTGAAGCTTTCTTT. Its protein product is CASSVYGGATEAFF.